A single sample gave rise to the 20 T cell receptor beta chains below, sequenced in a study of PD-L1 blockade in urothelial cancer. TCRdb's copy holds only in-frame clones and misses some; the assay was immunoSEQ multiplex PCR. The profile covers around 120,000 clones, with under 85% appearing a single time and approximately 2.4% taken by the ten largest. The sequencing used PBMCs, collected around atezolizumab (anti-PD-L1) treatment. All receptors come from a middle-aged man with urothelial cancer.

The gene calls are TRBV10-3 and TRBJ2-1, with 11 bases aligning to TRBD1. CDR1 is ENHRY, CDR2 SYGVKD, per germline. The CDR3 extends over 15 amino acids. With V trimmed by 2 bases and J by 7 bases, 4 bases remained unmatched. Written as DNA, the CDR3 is TGTGCCATCAGTGAGGGGGGACAGGGGGAAAATGAGCAGTTCTTC. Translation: CAISEGGQGENEQFF.

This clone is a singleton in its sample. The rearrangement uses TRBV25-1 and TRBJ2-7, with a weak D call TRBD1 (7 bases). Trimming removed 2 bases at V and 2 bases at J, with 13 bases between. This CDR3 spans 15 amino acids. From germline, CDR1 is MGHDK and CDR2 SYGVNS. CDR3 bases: TGTGCCAGCAGTGAACTGGCAGGGGGGACCTACGAGCAGTACTTC. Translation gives CASSELAGGTYEQYF.

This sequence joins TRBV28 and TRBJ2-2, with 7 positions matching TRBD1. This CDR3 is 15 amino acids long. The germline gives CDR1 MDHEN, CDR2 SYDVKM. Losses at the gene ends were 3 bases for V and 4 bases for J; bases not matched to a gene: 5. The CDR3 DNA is TGTGCCAGCAGTTTTACAGGGGAAATCACCGGGGAGCTGTTTTTT. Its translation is CASSFTGEITGELFF.

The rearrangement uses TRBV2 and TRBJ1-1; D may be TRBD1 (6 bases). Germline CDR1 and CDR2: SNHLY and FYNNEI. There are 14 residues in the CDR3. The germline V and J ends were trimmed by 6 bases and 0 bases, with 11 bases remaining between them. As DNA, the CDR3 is TGTGCCAGCAGGAAAAGGGGGTTGAACACTGAAGCTTTCTTT. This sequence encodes CASRKRGLNTEAFF.

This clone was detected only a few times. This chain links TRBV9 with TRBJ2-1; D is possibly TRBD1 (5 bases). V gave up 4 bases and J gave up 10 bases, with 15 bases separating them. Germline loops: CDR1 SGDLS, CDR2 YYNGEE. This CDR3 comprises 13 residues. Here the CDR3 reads CASSPWWGEEQFF. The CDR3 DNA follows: TGTGCCAGCAGCCCTTGGTGGGGCGAGGAGCAGTTCTTC.

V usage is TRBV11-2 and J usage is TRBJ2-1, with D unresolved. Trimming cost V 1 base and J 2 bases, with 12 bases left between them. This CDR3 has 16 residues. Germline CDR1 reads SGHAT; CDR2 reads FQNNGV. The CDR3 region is CASSLASTIPYNEQFF. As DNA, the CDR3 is TGTGCCAGCAGCTTAGCAAGCACGATTCCCTACAATGAGCAGTTCTTC.

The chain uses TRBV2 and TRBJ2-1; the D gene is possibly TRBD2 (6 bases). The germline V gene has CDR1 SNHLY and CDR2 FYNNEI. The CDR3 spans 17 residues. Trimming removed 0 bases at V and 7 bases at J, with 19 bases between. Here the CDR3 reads CASSEALRGLRGNEQFF. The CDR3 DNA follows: TGTGCCAGCAGTGAAGCGCTGAGGGGACTTCGAGGTAATGAGCAGTTCTTC.

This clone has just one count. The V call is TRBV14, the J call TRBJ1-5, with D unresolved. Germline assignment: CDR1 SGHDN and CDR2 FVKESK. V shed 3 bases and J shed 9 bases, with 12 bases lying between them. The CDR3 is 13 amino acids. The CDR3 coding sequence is TGTGCCAGCAGCCAGTCATCCGGTGGGCCCCAGCATTTT. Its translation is CASSQSSGGPQHF.

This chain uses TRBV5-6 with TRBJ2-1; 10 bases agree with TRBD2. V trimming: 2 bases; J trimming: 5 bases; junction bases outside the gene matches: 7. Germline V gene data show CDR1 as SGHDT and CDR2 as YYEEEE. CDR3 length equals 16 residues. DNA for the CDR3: TGTGCCAGCAGCTTCCGGACTAGCGGTGGTAACAATGAGCAGTTCTTC. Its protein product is CASSFRTSGGNNEQFF. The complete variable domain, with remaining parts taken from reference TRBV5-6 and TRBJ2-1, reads DAGVTQSPTHLIKTRGQQVTLRCSPKSGHDTVSWYQQALGQGPQFIFQYYEEEERQRGNFPDRFSGHQFPNYSSELNVNALLLGDSALYLCASSFRTSGGNNEQFFGPGTRLTVL.

CDR3: CASSPDLVRATDTQYF. In DNA, the CDR3 is TGTGCCAGCAGCCCAGACCTGGTCAGGGCCACAGATACGCAGTATTTT. The V call is TRBV7-3, the J call TRBJ2-3, with D perhaps matching TRBD1 (5 bases). Germline CDR1 and CDR2: SGHTA and FQGTGA. Trimming took off 5 bases at V and 2 bases at J, with 17 bases between the two ends. This CDR3 comprises 16 residues.

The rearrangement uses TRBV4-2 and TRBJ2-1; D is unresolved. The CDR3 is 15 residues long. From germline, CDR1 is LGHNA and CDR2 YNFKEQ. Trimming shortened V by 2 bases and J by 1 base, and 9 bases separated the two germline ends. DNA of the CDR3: TGTGCCAGCAGCCAATCAGTAAGATCCTACAATGAGCAGTTCTTC. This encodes CASSQSVRSYNEQFF.

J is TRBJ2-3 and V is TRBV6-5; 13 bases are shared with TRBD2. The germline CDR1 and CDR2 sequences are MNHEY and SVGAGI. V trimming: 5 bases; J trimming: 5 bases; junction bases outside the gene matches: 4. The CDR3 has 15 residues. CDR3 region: CASSPGTSGVDTQYF. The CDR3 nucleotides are TGTGCCAGCAGTCCCGGGACTAGCGGGGTAGATACGCAGTATTTT.

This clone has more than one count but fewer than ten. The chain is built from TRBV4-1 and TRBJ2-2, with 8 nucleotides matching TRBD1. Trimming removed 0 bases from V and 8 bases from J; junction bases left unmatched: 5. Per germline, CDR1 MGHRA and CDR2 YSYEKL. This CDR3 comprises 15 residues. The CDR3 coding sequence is TGCGCCAGCAGCCAAGACAGGGGGCCATCGGGGGAGCTGTTTTTT. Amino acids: CASSQDRGPSGELFF.

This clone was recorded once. This CDR3 is CAWSASLGQGSGNTIYF. Written as DNA, the CDR3 is TGTGCCTGGAGTGCCTCCCTCGGACAGGGGTCTGGAAACACCATATATTTT. The rearrangement links TRBV30 to TRBJ1-3; 9 positions match TRBD1. The CDR3 sequence is 17 residues long. Germline assignment: CDR1 GTSNPN and CDR2 SVGIG (reference sequence). V was clipped by 1 base and J by 1 base; unmatched bases: 8.

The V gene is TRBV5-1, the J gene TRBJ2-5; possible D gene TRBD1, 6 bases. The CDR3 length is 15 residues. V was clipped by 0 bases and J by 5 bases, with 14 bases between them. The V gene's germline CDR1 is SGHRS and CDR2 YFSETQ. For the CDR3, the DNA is TGCGCCAGCAGCTTGGCACAGGGATTAGGTGAGACCCAGTACTTC. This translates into CASSLAQGLGETQYF.

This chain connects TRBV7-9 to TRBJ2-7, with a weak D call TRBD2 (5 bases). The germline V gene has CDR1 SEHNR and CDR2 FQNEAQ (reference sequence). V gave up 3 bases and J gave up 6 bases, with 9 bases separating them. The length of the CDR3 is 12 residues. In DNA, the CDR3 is TGTGCCAGCAGCTTGGGTGGACTCGAGCAGTACTTC. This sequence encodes CASSLGGLEQYF.

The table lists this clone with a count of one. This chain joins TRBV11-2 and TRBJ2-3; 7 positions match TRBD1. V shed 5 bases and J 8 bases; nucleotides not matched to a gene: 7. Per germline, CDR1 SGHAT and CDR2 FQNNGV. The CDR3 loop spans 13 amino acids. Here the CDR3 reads CASSLGQEGTQYF. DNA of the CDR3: TGTGCCAGCAGCCTCGGACAGGAAGGTACGCAGTATTTT.

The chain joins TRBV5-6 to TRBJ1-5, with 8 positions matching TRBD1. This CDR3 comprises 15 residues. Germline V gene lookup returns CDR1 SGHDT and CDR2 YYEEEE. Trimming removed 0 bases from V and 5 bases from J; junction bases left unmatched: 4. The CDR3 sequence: CASSLGQGAHQPQHF. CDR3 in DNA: TGTGCCAGCAGCTTGGGGCAGGGGGCGCATCAGCCCCAGCATTTT.

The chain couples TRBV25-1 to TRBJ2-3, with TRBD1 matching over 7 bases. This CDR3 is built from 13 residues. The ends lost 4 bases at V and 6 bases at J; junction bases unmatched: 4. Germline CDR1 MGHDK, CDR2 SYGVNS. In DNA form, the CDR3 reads TGTGCCAGCAGTGTCCGACAGGGTGATACGCAGTATTTT. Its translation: CASSVRQGDTQYF.

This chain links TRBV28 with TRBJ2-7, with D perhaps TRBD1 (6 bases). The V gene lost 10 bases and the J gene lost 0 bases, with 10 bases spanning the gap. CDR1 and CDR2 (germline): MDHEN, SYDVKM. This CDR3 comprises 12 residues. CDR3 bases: TGTGCCACCCAGGACAGCTCCTACGAGCAGTACTTC. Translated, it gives CATQDSSYEQYF. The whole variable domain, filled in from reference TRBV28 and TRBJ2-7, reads DVKVTQSSRYLVKRTGEKVFLECVQDMDHENMFWYRQDPGLGLRLIYFSYDVKMKEKGDIPEGYSVSREKKERFSLILESASTNQTSMYLCATQDSSYEQYFGPGTRLTVT.